The 4 T cell receptor beta chains reported below all come from one sample, sequenced in a study of cytomegalovirus exposure and HLA in healthy donors. The PCR made use of 60 Vbeta and 13 Jbeta primers. Here immunoSEQ multiplex PCR was the method, and the copy in TCRdb shows in-frame clones only, minus some. The sample carries tens of thousands of clones, around 70% recorded once. Sequenced sample: PBMCs. These receptor sequences come from a woman aged 50 to 60 in good health and CMV-seronegative.

The genes are TRBV18 and TRBJ2-3; the match to TRBD2 covers 10 bases. There are 16 residues in the CDR3. The germline V gene encodes CDR1 KGHSH and CDR2 LQKENI. Trimming cost V 0 bases and J 5 bases; bases outside gene matches: 5. CDR3 bases: TGTGCCAGCTCACCACCGGTAGCGGGGGGTCTAGATACGCAGTATTTT. Protein sequence: CASSPPVAGGLDTQYF.

The V and J genes are TRBV6-6 and TRBJ2-5; tentative D call: TRBD2 (6 bases). Trimming took 9 bases from V and 1 from J, leaving 9 bases between them. This CDR3 is built from 12 residues. Germline V gives CDR1 MNHNY, CDR2 SVGAGI (reference sequence). The CDR3: CASRDSQETQYF. The CDR3 DNA sequence: TGTGCCAGTAGGGACTCCCAAGAGACCCAGTACTTC.

The rearrangement joins TRBV16 to TRBJ2-5, with a tentative D call TRBD1 (6 bases). The CDR3 sequence is 16 residues long. Trimming took off 1 base at V and 5 bases at J, with 17 bases between the two ends. From germline, CDR1 is KGHSY and CDR2 FQNENV. Here the CDR3 DNA reads TGTGCCAGCAGCCAATTTGGGGGCCATTCAGAGGAGACCCAGTACTTC. Protein: CASSQFGGHSEETQYF.

The chain links TRBV10-2 to TRBJ2-1; 7 bases line up with TRBD2. Germline CDR1 reads WSHSY; CDR2 reads SAAADI. V lost 7 bases and J lost 6; bases outside the gene matches: 6. This CDR3 region has 13 residues. CDR3 protein: CASMMGGGNEQFF. The CDR3 bases are TGCGCCAGCATGATGGGGGGGGGCAATGAGCAGTTCTTC.